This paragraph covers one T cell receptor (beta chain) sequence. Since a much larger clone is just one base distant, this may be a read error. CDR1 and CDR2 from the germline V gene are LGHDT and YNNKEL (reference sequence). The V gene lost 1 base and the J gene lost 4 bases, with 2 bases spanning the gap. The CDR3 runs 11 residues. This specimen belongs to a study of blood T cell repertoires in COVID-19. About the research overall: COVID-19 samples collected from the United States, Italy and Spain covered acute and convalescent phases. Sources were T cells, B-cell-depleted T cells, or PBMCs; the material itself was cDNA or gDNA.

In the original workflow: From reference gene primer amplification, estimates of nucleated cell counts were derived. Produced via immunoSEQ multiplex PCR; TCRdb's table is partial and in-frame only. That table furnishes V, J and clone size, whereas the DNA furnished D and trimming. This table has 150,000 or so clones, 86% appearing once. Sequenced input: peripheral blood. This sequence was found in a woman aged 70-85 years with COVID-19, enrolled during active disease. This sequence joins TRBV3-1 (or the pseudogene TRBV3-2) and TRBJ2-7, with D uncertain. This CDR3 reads CASSQAYEQYF. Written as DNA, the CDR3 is TGTGCCAGCAGCCAAGCTTACGAGCAGTACTTC.